Below, one T cell receptor beta chain is given with its context. The data were produced by immunoSEQ multiplex PCR, yet TCRdb's version contains in-frame clones alone and is incomplete. The sample includes 80,000 to 100,000 clones, just over 90% seen only once; the top ten take approximately 10%. Germline loops: CDR1 KGHDR, CDR2 SFDVKD. V was pared by 3 bases and J by 7 bases, with 15 bases between. The CDR3 has 15 residues. The source of the sample is a study of T cell responses to AZD1222 COVID-19 vaccine. The clonotype originates from an adult who received the AZD1222 COVID-19 vaccine. Sample: peripheral blood, taken 28 days after the second AZD1222 dose. V is TRBV24-1 and J is TRBJ1-5; D gene ambiguous. The CDR3 DNA is TGTGCCACCAGTGATGGTAGCTCCGGTAACCAGCCCCAGCATTTT. Protein sequence: CATSDGSSGNQPQHF.